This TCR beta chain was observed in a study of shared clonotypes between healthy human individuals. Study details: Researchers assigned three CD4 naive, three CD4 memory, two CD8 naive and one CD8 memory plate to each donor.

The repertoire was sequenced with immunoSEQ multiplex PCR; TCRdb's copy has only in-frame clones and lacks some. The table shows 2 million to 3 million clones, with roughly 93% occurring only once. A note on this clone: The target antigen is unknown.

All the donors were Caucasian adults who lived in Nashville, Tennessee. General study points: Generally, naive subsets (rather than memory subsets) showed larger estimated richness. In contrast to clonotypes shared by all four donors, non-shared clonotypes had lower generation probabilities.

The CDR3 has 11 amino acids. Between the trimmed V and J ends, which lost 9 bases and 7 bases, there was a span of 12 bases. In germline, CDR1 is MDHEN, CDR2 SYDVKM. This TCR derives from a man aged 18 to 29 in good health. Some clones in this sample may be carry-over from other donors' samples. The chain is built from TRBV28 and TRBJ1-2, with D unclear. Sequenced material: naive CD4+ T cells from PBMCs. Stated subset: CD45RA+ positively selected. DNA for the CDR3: TGTGCCAGTCATCAGGAGACTGGCTACACCTTC. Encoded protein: CASHQETGYTF.